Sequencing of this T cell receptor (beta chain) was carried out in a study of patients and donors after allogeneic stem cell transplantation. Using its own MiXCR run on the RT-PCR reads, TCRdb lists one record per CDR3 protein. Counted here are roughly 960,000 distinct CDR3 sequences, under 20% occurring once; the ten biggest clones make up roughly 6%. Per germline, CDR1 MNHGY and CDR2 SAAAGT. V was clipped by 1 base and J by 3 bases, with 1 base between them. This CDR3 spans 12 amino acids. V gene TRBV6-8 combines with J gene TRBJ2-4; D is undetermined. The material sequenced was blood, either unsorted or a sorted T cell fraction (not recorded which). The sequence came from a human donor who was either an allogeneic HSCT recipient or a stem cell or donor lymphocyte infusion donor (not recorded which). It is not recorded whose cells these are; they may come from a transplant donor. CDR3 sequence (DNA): TGTGCCAGCAGTTACTTCAAAAACATTCAGTACTTC. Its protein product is CASSYFKNIQYF.